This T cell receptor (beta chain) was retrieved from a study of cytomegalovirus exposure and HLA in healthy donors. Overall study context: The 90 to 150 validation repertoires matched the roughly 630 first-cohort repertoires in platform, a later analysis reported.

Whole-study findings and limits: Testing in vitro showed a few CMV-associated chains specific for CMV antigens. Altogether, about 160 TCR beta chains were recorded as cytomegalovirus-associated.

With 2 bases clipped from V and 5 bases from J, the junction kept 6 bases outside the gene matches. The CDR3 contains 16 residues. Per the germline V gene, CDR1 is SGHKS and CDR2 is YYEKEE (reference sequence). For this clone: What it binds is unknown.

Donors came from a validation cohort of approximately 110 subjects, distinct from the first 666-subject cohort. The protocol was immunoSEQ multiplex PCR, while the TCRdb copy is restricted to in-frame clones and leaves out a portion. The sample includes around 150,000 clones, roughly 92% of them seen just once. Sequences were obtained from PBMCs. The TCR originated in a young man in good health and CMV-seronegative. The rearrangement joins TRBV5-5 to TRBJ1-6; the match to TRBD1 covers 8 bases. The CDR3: CASSLARGQDNSPLHF. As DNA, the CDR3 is TGTGCCAGCAGCTTAGCCAGGGGGCAGGATAATTCACCCCTCCACTTT.